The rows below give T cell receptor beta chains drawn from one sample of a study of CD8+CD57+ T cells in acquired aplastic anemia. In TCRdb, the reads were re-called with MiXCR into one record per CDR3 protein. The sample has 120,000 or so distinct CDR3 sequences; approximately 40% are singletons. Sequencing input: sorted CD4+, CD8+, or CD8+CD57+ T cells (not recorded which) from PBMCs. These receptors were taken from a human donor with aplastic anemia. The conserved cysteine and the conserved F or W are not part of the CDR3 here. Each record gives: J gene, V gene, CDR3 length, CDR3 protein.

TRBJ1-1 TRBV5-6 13 ASSHNDTGPTEAF
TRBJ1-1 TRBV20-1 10 SWSQSNTEAF
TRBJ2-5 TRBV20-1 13 SARDGRTLEETQY
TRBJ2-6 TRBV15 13 ATSRAVSGANALT
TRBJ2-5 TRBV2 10 ASSELWGTQY
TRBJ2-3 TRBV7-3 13 PSSFDRSSPDTQY
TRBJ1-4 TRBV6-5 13 ASSYRRGRSEKLF
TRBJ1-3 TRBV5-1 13 ASSLEAASGNTIY
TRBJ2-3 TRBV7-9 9 ASSRGDTQY
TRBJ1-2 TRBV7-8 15 ASSSDRSILYNYGYT
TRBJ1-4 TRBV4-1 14 ASSQVGAGVGEKLF
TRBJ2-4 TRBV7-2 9 ASSEGNIQY
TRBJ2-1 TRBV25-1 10 ASSAQFFQQF
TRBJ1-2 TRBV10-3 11 AIRGTVSYGYT
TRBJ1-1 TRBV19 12 ASSREGMNTEAF
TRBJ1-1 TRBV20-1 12 SARQRQGWTEAF
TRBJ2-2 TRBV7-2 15 ASSLAALAGNTGELF
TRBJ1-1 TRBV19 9 ASSLEGGAF
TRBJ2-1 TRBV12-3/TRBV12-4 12 ASRGLTGLSEQF
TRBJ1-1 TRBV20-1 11 SARDPGYTEAF
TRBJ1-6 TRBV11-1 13 ASSFGQEGNSPLH
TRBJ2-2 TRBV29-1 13 SVVFSGRGTGELF
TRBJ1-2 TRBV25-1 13 ASSSLTGRRHGYT
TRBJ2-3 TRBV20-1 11 SAREGGADTQY
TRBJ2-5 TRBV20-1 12 SATTGTRAETQY
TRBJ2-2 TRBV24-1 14 ATSEGYQENTGELF
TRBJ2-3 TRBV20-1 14 SAGGGGRIFTDTQY
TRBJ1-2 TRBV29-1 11 SVRLVAQDGYT
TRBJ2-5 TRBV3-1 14 ASSPPGHFSEETQY
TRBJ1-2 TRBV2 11 ASSIAAGGGYT
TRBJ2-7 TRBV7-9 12 ASSLGELSDEQY
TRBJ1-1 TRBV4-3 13 ASSQENRGFTEAF
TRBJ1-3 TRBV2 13 ASCSRVTAGNTIY
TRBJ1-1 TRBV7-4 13 ASSPRGGANTEAF
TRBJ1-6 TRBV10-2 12 ASLEAGALQSLH
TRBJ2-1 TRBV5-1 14 ASSSSGESSYNEQF
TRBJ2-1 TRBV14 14 ASSHVNWVSYNEQF
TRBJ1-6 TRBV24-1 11 ATSDRGDSPLH
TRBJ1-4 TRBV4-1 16 ASSRKGPGEDSKEKLF
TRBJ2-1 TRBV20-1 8 SAGNNEQF
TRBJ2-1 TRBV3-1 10 AGSLYNNEQF
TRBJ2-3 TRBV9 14 ASSVRAGGSTDTQY
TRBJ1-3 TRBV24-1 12 ATSDPNSGNTIY
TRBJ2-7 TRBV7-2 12 ASSVDRNSYEQY
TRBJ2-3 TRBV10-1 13 ASSEGVASTDTQY
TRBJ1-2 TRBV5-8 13 ASSSNGQGYYGYT
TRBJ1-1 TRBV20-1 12 SARDLLGDTEAF
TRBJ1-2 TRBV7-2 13 ASSLGPGLFYGYT
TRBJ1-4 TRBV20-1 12 SASKEGAGEKLF
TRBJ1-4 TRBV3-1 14 ASSQDPGRRSEKLF
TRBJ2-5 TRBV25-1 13 ASRGSGRGQETQY
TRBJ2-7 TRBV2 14 ASGGRGLTIPSEQY
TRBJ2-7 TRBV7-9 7 ASSPEQY
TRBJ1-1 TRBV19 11 ASSIPRNTEAF
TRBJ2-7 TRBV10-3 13 AISPGRAGSYEQY
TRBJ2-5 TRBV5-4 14 ASSLDGGGFKETQY
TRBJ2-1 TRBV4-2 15 ASSPRGAGGAYNEQF
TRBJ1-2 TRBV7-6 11 ASSSGTDYGYT